The next 14 T cell receptor beta chains were all read from a single sample in a study of sequential checkpoint blockade in melanoma. Method: immunoSEQ multiplex PCR; TCRdb's copy keeps in-frame clones and lacks some. Of around 39,000 clones listed, almost 85% are singletons. Treatment described: randomized to nivolumab then ipilimumab (arm A) or the reverse (arm B). Source: CD8+ T cells sorted from blood (inferred from file names), taken from a patient given nivolumab and ipilimumab in sequence. The receptors were sampled from a human donor with melanoma.

The chain is built from TRBV5-6 and TRBJ2-1; 7 nucleotides match TRBD1. The germline CDR1 and CDR2 sequences are SGHDT and YYEEEE. J was trimmed by 2 bases and V by 3 bases; bases with no gene match: 8. There are 16 residues in the CDR3. The CDR3 is CASSWGRQGPYNEQFF. CDR3 sequence (DNA): TGTGCCAGCAGCTGGGGGCGACAGGGACCCTACAATGAGCAGTTCTTC.

The gene calls are TRBV10-3 and TRBJ2-3, with a possible D match to TRBD2 (6 bases). V lost 3 bases to trimming and J lost 4 bases, with 17 bases between them. Per germline, CDR1 ENHRY and CDR2 SYGVKD. This CDR3 is built from 16 residues. This chain's CDR3 is CAISDPRVGGSDTQYF. In nucleotides, the CDR3 is TGTGCCATCAGTGACCCGAGGGTGGGAGGATCAGATACGCAGTATTTT.

The CDR3 sequence is CASSEGQGNYEQYF. CDR3 coding DNA: TGCGCCAGCAGCGAAGGACAGGGGAACTACGAGCAGTACTTC. This chain uses TRBV5-1 with TRBJ2-7; 9 bases are shared with TRBD1. CDR3 length: 14 amino acids. CDR1 and CDR2 (germline): SGHRS, YFSETQ. V was pared by 4 bases and J by 3 bases, with 5 bases of the junction left unmatched. Full variable domain (outside the CDR3, taken from reference TRBV5-1 and TRBJ2-7): KAGVTQTPRYLIKTRGQQVTLSCSPISGHRSVSWYQQTPGQGLQFLFEYFSETQRNKGNFPGRFSGRQFSNSRSEMNVSTLELGDSALYLCASSEGQGNYEQYFGPGTRLTVT.

The rearrangement joins TRBV7-2 to TRBJ2-7, with a tentative D call TRBD2 (5 bases). The CDR3 extends over 15 amino acids. Germline V gives CDR1 SGHTA, CDR2 FQGNSA. Trimming left V 3 bases short and J 4 bases short, with 16 bases between. DNA of the CDR3: TGTGCCAGCAGCTTGCGGGTGGACGGGGTTTACGAGCAGTACTTC. Amino acid sequence: CASSLRVDGVYEQYF.

V is TRBV4-1 and J is TRBJ2-7; D gene uncertain. CDR1 and CDR2 (germline): MGHRA, YSYEKL. Trimming took 4 bases from V and 3 from J, leaving 13 bases between them. CDR3 length equals 14 residues. The CDR3 bases are TGCGCCAGCAGCCTGGGCCGTTTCAACTACGAGCAGTACTTC. It is translated as CASSLGRFNYEQYF.

In DNA form, the CDR3 reads TGCGCCAGCAGCCAAGGAATTAGCGTCTACAATGAGCAGTTCTTC. Protein product: CASSQGISVYNEQFF. The V call is TRBV4-1, the J call TRBJ2-1; D is perhaps TRBD2 (5 bases). The germline gives CDR1 MGHRA, CDR2 YSYEKL. V was shortened by 1 base and J by 3 bases, with 10 bases between the two germline ends. The CDR3 runs to 15 residues.

The rearrangement uses TRBV28 and TRBJ2-7; 9 bases match TRBD1. The CDR3 loop spans 15 amino acids. V trimming: 10 bases; J trimming: 3 bases; junction bases outside the gene matches: 13. The germline V gene encodes CDR1 MDHEN and CDR2 SYDVKM. This CDR3 is CAILKAGTGIYEQYF. The CDR3 bases are TGTGCCATCCTAAAAGCCGGGACAGGGATCTACGAGCAGTACTTC.

The chain employs TRBV27 and TRBJ2-1; D is uncertain. V was cut by 8 bases and J by 2 bases, with 16 bases left in between. Germline V gives CDR1 MNHEY, CDR2 SMNVEV (reference sequence). The CDR3 covers 15 residues. CDR3 amino acids: CASGFISVTYNEQFF. In nucleotides, the CDR3 is TGTGCCAGCGGCTTCATTTCTGTTACCTACAATGAGCAGTTCTTC.

The V call is TRBV19, the J call TRBJ2-7; 9 bases map to TRBD1. Germline CDR1 LNHDA, CDR2 SQIVND (reference sequence). This CDR3 comprises 15 residues. V lost 1 base and J lost 2; bases outside the gene matches: 3. The CDR3 loop reads CASSIGQGGAYEQYF. The CDR3 region has the DNA TGTGCCAGTAGTATAGGACAGGGGGGCGCCTACGAGCAGTACTTC.

This rearrangement joins TRBV27 to TRBJ2-7; D call uncertain. Germline V CDR1 and CDR2: MNHEY, SMNVEV (reference sequence). This CDR3 region has 13 residues. Trimming removed 6 bases from V and 1 base from J, with 10 bases in between. The CDR3 is CASSPGSSYEQYF. The DNA for the CDR3 is TGTGCCAGCAGCCCCGGGTCATCCTACGAGCAGTACTTC.

This chain connects TRBV19 to TRBJ1-5, with D uncertain. The length of the CDR3 is 15 residues. The germline V and J ends were trimmed by 3 bases and 7 bases, with 16 bases remaining between them. Looked up from germline, CDR1 is LNHDA and CDR2 is SQIVND (reference sequence). The CDR3 reads CASSIWVGPAQPQHF. In DNA, the CDR3 is TGTGCCAGTAGTATTTGGGTTGGGCCCGCCCAGCCCCAGCATTTT.

The rearrangement uses TRBV27 and TRBJ2-7; tentatively, D is TRBD2 (7 bases). CDR3 length equals 16 residues. Trimming left V 3 bases short and J 4 bases short, with 19 bases between. Per the germline V gene, CDR1 is MNHEY and CDR2 is SMNVEV (reference sequence). The CDR3 sequence is CASSFGKGGGSYEQYF. DNA of the CDR3: TGTGCCAGCAGTTTTGGTAAAGGGGGGGGTTCATACGAGCAGTACTTC.

The chain is built from TRBV27 and TRBJ2-3; 8 nucleotides line up with TRBD1. After removal of 6 bases from V and 1 base from J, the junction contained 3 bases not matched to a gene. Germline V gives CDR1 MNHEY, CDR2 SMNVEV (reference sequence). The CDR3 runs 14 residues. CDR3: CASSYRGGTDTQYF. CDR3 DNA: TGTGCCAGCAGCTACAGGGGGGGCACAGATACGCAGTATTTT.

J is TRBJ1-4 and V is TRBV23-1, with TRBD1 matching 8 bases. TRBV23-1 is treated as an ORF (open reading frame) with a function not yet certain. The CDR3 spans 14 residues. The J segment lost 7 bases and the V segment lost 8 bases, leaving 9 bases of the junction unmatched. This CDR3 is CASDRDRTAEKLFF. The DNA for the CDR3 is TGCGCCAGCGACCGGGACAGGACTGCTGAAAAACTGTTTTTT.